This T cell receptor (beta chain) was sequenced for a study of T cell repertoires in cytomegalovirus infection. As for the study in general: CMV infection and matching HLA type were both indicated by public TCR beta signatures. Study findings and constraints: In two of eight donors, the top clonotype was HLA-C-restricted CMV-specific. Adding up the frequency of public TCR beta families identified people who carried CMV plus the relevant HLA.

A single record per CDR3 protein comes from TCRdb applying MiXCR to the reads. The sample contains around 250,000 distinct CDR3 sequences, 15% to 20% of which appear only once. This clonotype has at least ten counts. Antigen unknown. The CDR3 has 12 residues. V was shortened by 3 bases and J by 4 bases, with 4 bases between the two germline ends. The receptor was isolated from a human donor in good health (CMV status not recorded). Some clones in this sample may be carry-over from other donors' samples. Sequenced input: CD8+ T cells from PBMCs. The chain combines TRBV12-3 or TRBV12-4 with TRBJ1-3; D is unresolved. The DNA for the CDR3 is TGTGCCAGCAGTTTCTGGGGAAACACCATATATTTT. Protein sequence: CASSFWGNTIYF.